This T cell receptor (beta chain) was observed in a study of T-cell memory formation after mild COVID-19 (dated by TCRdb to 2020 to 2022). Study-wide context: TCR sequence clusters from the two donors were largely donor specific. Longitudinal TCRalpha and TCRbeta repertoire sequencing tracked T-cell clones expanding and contracting after mild COVID-19 in a couple of donors. Two young, previously healthy adult volunteers, one female and one male, were included in the cohort.

Ficoll-Paque density gradient centrifugation was used to isolate PBMCs. Clipping removes 3 bases from V and 6 bases from J, with 9 as the unmatched junction base count. The germline V gene supplies CDR1 MNHEY and CDR2 SVGAGI. CDR3 length: 15 amino acids, cysteine to phenylalanine. The sequence is cut down to CDR3 DNA, 45 bases in frame from base 1. For sequencing, an Illumina NovaSeq 6000 was employed. Using 5'RACE with constant-segment primers, TCRalpha and TCRbeta cDNA libraries were constructed, with sample barcodes and unique molecular identifiers added in the process. Trizol reagent was used to extract RNA from every sample. The libraries were amplified in two PCR steps, and the second step added a second sample barcode and Illumina TruSeq adapters. Sequencing of the libraries was done on an Illumina NovaSeq, producing 2 x 150 bp paired-end reads. In the source study's methods: With migec v1.2.7, reads were demultiplexed and then collapsed into UMI-guided consensus sequences. Using mixcr v2.1.11, UMI consensuses were aligned to TRA and TRB V and J templates and then assembled into clonotypes. Expanded or contracted clonotypes were those called significant by both edgeR and NoisET, with noise models trained on biological replicates. For edgeR calls, a false discovery rate-adjusted p below 0.01 and a log2 fold-change threshold of 1 were applied. As an exploratory analysis of dynamics, PCA with hierarchical clustering was applied to max-normalized trajectories of the 1000 most abundant clonotypes. Each responding clone was given a CD4 or CD8 phenotype based on the CD4+ and CD8+ repertoires, which had been sequenced separately. The raw public reads went through TCRdb reprocessing: fastp at Q25, MiXCR clone calling, in-frame beta chains kept. Each record represents a unique CDR3 protein, reported with the most common genes and DNA among its rows. It is TCRdb's table, rather than the study itself, that gives the V and J calls and clone size. The sample data list 120,000 to 150,000 distinct CDR3 sequences, and approximately 5.7% of these were observed just once. The ten largest clonotypes hold about 2.1% of the sample.

Broader findings and caveats from the paper: SARS-CoV-2 specificity of the second-wave clones peaking on day 37 was not confirmed. Only a couple of mild cases were covered in the study, and larger cohorts including severe cases with pre-infection samples were considered necessary. Some responding clones were detected in pre-infection memory, suggesting pre-existing cross-reactive memory T cells joined the SARS-CoV-2 response. From day 15 to 85, contracting clones showed balanced CD4/CD8 phenotypes, whereas a second wave of clones that expanded from day 15 to 37 leaned towards CD4+. Contracting CD4+ clones were located mainly in the CM and EM memory subsets, whereas CD8+ clones were found to be enriched in EMRA.

To note about this clonotype: The target of this receptor is not known. Base qualities were left out, and no much larger clone turns up one base away.

The chain is encoded by TRBV6-5 joined to TRBJ1-2; TRBD1 agrees with 8 junctional bases. This sequence originates from an adult woman who had mild COVID-19 (a few samples of this study predate the infection). The sample titles of this study are shuffled in the database, so cell type and time point are left out; the donor was told from shared clones. Material: PBMCs or a T cell subset sorted from them (not recorded which). CDR3 region: CASSYGDRLGNGYTF. The nucleotides read TGTGCCAGCAGTTATGGGGACAGGTTGGGGAATGGCTACACCTTC.